This TCR beta chain is from a study of breast tumors, draining lymph nodes, adjacent tissues. The lymph nodes were axillary draining lymph nodes from breast cancer patients. CDR1 is MNHEY and CDR2 is SVGAGI in the germline V gene. The CDR3 runs to 20 residues. Trimming removed 0 bases from V and 5 bases from J; junction bases left unmatched: 18. This clonotype was observed a few times. MiXCR, applied by TCRdb to the multiplex PCR reads, yields one record per CDR3 protein. Of 200,000 to 300,000 distinct CDR3 sequences in the sample, about 33% were seen once. What was sequenced was axillary lymph node tissue. The receptor was isolated from a female donor with breast cancer. Some clones in this sample may be carry-over from other donors' samples. This rearrangement joins TRBV6-5 to TRBJ2-1; 8 positions agree with TRBD2. The CDR3 coding sequence is TGTGCCAGCAGTTACTCGAGGGGAATACTAGCGGAACCACCTAACAATGAGCAGTTCTTC. Encoded protein: CASSYSRGILAEPPNNEQFF.